These T cell receptor beta chains were read from a single sample in a study of blood T cell repertoires in COVID-19. Sequenced by immunoSEQ multiplex PCR; TCRdb stores in-frame clones only, minus some. The sample consists of fewer than 65,000 clones, 90% to 95% of them appearing once. The sequencing input was peripheral blood. The receptor set was obtained from a man between 50 and 59 years old with acute or convalescent COVID-19. The CDR3 runs from the conserved cysteine through the conserved F or W. The D gene is left open where the match is weak. Not all rows give a size; the values are once, few, many and, for expanded clones, a class.

len,abundance,v_gene,d_gene,j_gene,CDR3nt,CDR3aa
16,-,TRBV5-1,TRBD1,TRBJ1-1,TGCGCCAGCAGCTTGGGGAAAGACAGGGGAGGCACTGAAGCTTTCTTT,CASSLGKDRGGTEAFF
14,-,TRBV27,-,TRBJ2-7,TGTGCCAGCAGTTTATTCGGGGGGCGCTACGAGCAGTACTTC,CASSLFGGRYEQYF
13,-,TRBV12-3/TRBV12-4,TRBD1,TRBJ1-1,TGTGCCAGCAGTTCGGGACAGGACACTGAAGCTTTCTTT,CASSSGQDTEAFF
15,-,TRBV11-2,TRBD1,TRBJ2-3,TGTGCCAGCAGCTTAGCCAGGGGGCTGACAGATACGCAGTATTTT,CASSLARGLTDTQYF
15,-,TRBV3-1/TRBV3-2,-,TRBJ1-5,TGTGCCAGCAGTCCCGGGATCGGGGGTTTCCAGCCCCAGCATTTT,CASSPGIGGFQPQHF
14,-,TRBV5-4,-,TRBJ2-3,TGTGCCAGCAGCTTGTCCGGGGGCACAGATACGCAGTATTTT,CASSLSGGTDTQYF
14,few,TRBV6-5,TRBD1,TRBJ1-2,TGTGCCAGCAGTCTTGAAGACAGGGCAGGTGGCTACACCTTC,CASSLEDRAGGYTF
16,-,TRBV6-6,TRBD1,TRBJ1-5,TGTGCCAGCAGTTACCGCAGGGGGGAAAGCAATCAGCCCCAGCATTTT,CASSYRRGESNQPQHF
16,-,TRBV5-1,-,TRBJ1-3,TGCGCCAGCAGCTTGGAGACAGCAGACTCTGGAAACACCATATATTTT,CASSLETADSGNTIYF
13,-,TRBV11-2,-,TRBJ2-7,TGTGCCAGCAGCTTACGGGAAATCCACGAGCAGTACTTC,CASSLREIHEQYF
15,-,TRBV6-5,TRBD1,TRBJ2-2,TGTGCCAGCAACAGCCGGGACAGGGACACCGGGGAGCTGTTTTTT,CASNSRDRDTGELFF
15,-,TRBV18,-,TRBJ2-7,TGTGCCAGCTCACCTTCAGCGACGGGGTCTTACGAGCAGTACTTC,CASSPSATGSYEQYF
14,few,TRBV7-2,TRBD1,TRBJ2-7,TGTGCCAGCAGATTAAAACAGGGGCCCTACGAGCAGTACTTC,CASRLKQGPYEQYF
14,-,TRBV24-1,-,TRBJ1-2,TGTGCCACCAACCACGGGAAGCGATTCTATGGCTACACCTTC,CATNHGKRFYGYTF
13,-,TRBV19,TRBD1,TRBJ1-6,TGTGCCAGTAACGACAGGGACAGCTCACCCCTCCACTTT,CASNDRDSSPLHF
15,-,TRBV5-4,TRBD1,TRBJ2-1,TGTGCCAGCACCACACAGGGGCGGGCCTACAATGAGCAGTTCTTC,CASTTQGRAYNEQFF
15,few,TRBV6-2/TRBV6-3,TRBD2,TRBJ2-7,TGTGCCAGCAGTGTCCCGTTAGCGGGAGAAAACGAGCAGTACTTC,CASSVPLAGENEQYF
13,-,TRBV6-5,TRBD1,TRBJ1-2,TGTGCCAGCAAGCCGGGACAGAACTATGGCTACACCTTC,CASKPGQNYGYTF
14,-,TRBV5-3,-,TRBJ2-7,TGTGCCAGAAGCTTGGGACGCCTCCCAGGAGAGCAGTACTTC,CARSLGRLPGEQYF
18,-,TRBV15,-,TRBJ2-1,TGTGCCACCAGCAGAGATTCCGACGCGGGAACCTACTACAATGAGCAGTTCTTC,CATSRDSDAGTYYNEQFF
20,-,TRBV7-8,TRBD1,TRBJ2-5,TGTGCCAGCAGCTCAAACCGGGACAGGGGCTTCCACAACCCCCAAGAGACCCAGTACTTC,CASSSNRDRGFHNPQETQYF
18,-,TRBV27,TRBD2,TRBJ2-7,TGTGCCAGCAGTGCACTCCGGTTAGCGGGAGGGTTAAAATACGAGCAGTACTTC,CASSALRLAGGLKYEQYF
13,-,TRBV3-1/TRBV3-2,-,TRBJ1-2,TGTGCCAGCAGCCAAAAGCGGGGACGGGGCTACACCTTC,CASSQKRGRGYTF
16,once,TRBV7-6,TRBD2,TRBJ2-1,TGTGCCAGCGGTCAGATTAGCGGGAGCCCCTACAATGAGCAGTTCTTC,CASGQISGSPYNEQFF
13,-,TRBV6-5,-,TRBJ2-5,TGTGCCAGCAGGACCAACGGGAAAGAGACCCAGTACTTC,CASRTNGKETQYF
15,-,TRBV6-4,-,TRBJ2-7,TGTGCCAGCAGTGAAGTCGCGACACGTCCCTACGAGCAGTACTTC,CASSEVATRPYEQYF
15,-,TRBV19,TRBD2,TRBJ2-3,TGTGCCAGTAGTCCAGCGGGAGGGTGGGCCGGTACGCAGTATTTT,CASSPAGGWAGTQYF
18,-,TRBV28,-,TRBJ1-5,TGTGCCACCCGGAGCCGGCGGACAGCCCCCTCCAGGGGTCAGCCCCAGCATTTT,CATRSRRTAPSRGQPQHF
17,-,TRBV7-2,TRBD2,TRBJ2-1,TGTGCCAGCAGCTTAGGGGTAGGAGGAGCGGGAGGGGGTGAGCAGTTCTTC,CASSLGVGGAGGGEQFF
14,-,TRBV5-4,TRBD2,TRBJ2-5,TGTGCCAGCAGCAGCCTAGCGGGACAAGAGACCCAGTACTTC,CASSSLAGQETQYF
17,few,TRBV2,-,TRBJ2-3,TGTGCCAGCAGTGAATCACGGGGAACAACTAGCACAGATACGCAGTATTTT,CASSESRGTTSTDTQYF
14,-,TRBV7-2,-,TRBJ2-3,TGTGCCAGCAGCTTATCAGGGAGGTCAGATACGCAGTATTTT,CASSLSGRSDTQYF
16,-,TRBV7-7,-,TRBJ2-7,TGTGCCAGCAGCTTAGGTTCAGCGGCCTTTGGCTACGAGCAGTACTTC,CASSLGSAAFGYEQYF
17,-,TRBV19,TRBD2,TRBJ2-1,TGTGCCAGTAGTATAGTTCCCCGGACTAGCGGGAGCTATGAGCAGTTCTTC,CASSIVPRTSGSYEQFF
14,-,TRBV27,TRBD2,TRBJ2-1,TGTGCCAGCAGTTTAATTGCCCTAGCGGGAGGGCAGTTCTTC,CASSLIALAGGQFF
14,-,TRBV9,-,TRBJ1-3,TGTGCCAGCAGCATGGACAGCTCTGGAAACACCATATATTTT,CASSMDSSGNTIYF
16,-,TRBV5-1,-,TRBJ1-6,TGCGCCAGCAGCTTGCGGGATTTCAGTATGAATTCACCCCTCCACTTT,CASSLRDFSMNSPLHF
18,-,TRBV6-6,TRBD1,TRBJ2-6,TGTGCCAGCAGTCTAGGGGGACAGGGGGCCACTGGGGCCAACGTCCTGACTTTC,CASSLGGQGATGANVLTF
15,-,TRBV4-1,-,TRBJ2-7,TGCGCCAGCAGCCAAGAGGAACAGGGCGGTTACGAGCAGTACTTC,CASSQEEQGGYEQYF
14,-,TRBV4-3,-,TRBJ2-7,TGCGCCAGCAGCCAAGAGGACAGCTCCTACGAGCAGTACTTC,CASSQEDSSYEQYF
18,-,TRBV7-9,TRBD1,TRBJ2-6,TGTGCCAGCAGCTTAGCCGGGACAGCCTCCCCTGGGGCCAACGTCCTGACTTTC,CASSLAGTASPGANVLTF
13,-,TRBV30,-,TRBJ1-5,TGTGCCTGGACCGCTTGGGGGGGGCAGCCCCAGCATTTT,CAWTAWGGQPQHF
14,-,TRBV6-5,-,TRBJ1-1,TGTGCCAGCAGTTACGGGAACGGGGACACTGAAGCTTTCTTT,CASSYGNGDTEAFF
17,-,TRBV14,TRBD1,TRBJ2-2,TGTGCCAGCAGCCAATCCCCCGGGACAGGGAGGACCGGGGAGCTGTTTTTT,CASSQSPGTGRTGELFF
15,-,TRBV19,TRBD2,TRBJ2-5,TGTGCCAGTAGTATATCTAGCGGGAGTCAAGAGACCCAGTACTTC,CASSISSGSQETQYF
15,-,TRBV5-1,-,TRBJ1-1,TGCGCCAGCAGCTTGGTGGGCCCAATGAACACTGAAGCTTTCTTT,CASSLVGPMNTEAFF
17,-,TRBV10-3,-,TRBJ1-4,TGTGCCATCAGGGCGACGTTGGGGGCGGGAGCTAATGAAAAACTGTTTTTT,CAIRATLGAGANEKLFF
14,-,TRBV10-3,TRBD1,TRBJ1-5,TGTGCCACCCGGTCCGTGGGACAGAATCAGCCCCAGCATTTT,CATRSVGQNQPQHF
19,-,TRBV23-1,TRBD1,TRBJ1-2,TGCGCCAGCAGTCACCCCATAGCCCCGGGCCAGGGGGCCCCCTATGGCTACACCTTC,CASSHPIAPGQGAPYGYTF
14,-,TRBV7-9,-,TRBJ1-1,TGTGCCAGCAGCTTCCCGGGTTCGGTCACTGAAGCTTTCTTT,CASSFPGSVTEAFF
15,-,TRBV30,TRBD2,TRBJ2-7,TGTGCCTGGAGCATGACGGGACTAGCTCCGAACGAGCAGTACTTC,CAWSMTGLAPNEQYF
15,-,TRBV18,TRBD1,TRBJ1-1,TGTGCCAGCTCGCGCGGACAGGGGGCCAGGGGTGAAGCTTTCTTT,CASSRGQGARGEAFF
13,few,TRBV2,-,TRBJ1-5,TGTGCCACCAAAGTAGAAAGCAATCAGCCCCAGCATTTT,CATKVESNQPQHF
15,-,TRBV6-6,TRBD1,TRBJ1-6,TGTGCCAGCAGCCCGGGACAGGGGGTGGATTCACCCCTCCACTTT,CASSPGQGVDSPLHF
13,-,TRBV28,-,TRBJ1-5,TGTGCCAGCAGGGTACAGGGAAATCAGCCCCAGCATTTT,CASRVQGNQPQHF